A selection of T cell receptor beta chains follows, all from one sample in a study of radiation and T cells in renal cell carcinoma. Produced via immunoSEQ multiplex PCR; TCRdb's table is partial and in-frame only. The table has approximately 120,000 clones, around 84% seen once; the top ten hold about 3%. The sample was blood, taken from a patient whose treatment included radiotherapy and nephrectomy. Source of these receptors: a woman aged 60-75 years with renal cell carcinoma. Each CDR3 is given with its conserved first and last residue. Each record gives: J gene, CDR3 length, D gene, V gene, clone size, CDR3 DNA, CDR3 protein. D genes are given only for firm matches. Only some rows state a clone size, as once, few, many or a class for expanded clones.

j_gene: TRBJ2-1; len: 14; d_gene: TRBD2; v_gene: TRBV19; abundance: -; CDR3nt: TGTGCCAGTAGTATAGGACTAGCGCGGAATGAGCAGTTCTTC; CDR3aa: CASSIGLARNEQFF
j_gene: TRBJ1-2; len: 16; d_gene: TRBD1; v_gene: TRBV5-4; abundance: -; CDR3nt: TGTGCCAGCAGCTTGGGGCTTACAGGGGGCAACTATGGCTACACCTTC; CDR3aa: CASSLGLTGGNYGYTF
j_gene: TRBJ2-1; len: 12; d_gene: TRBD1; v_gene: TRBV19; abundance: -; CDR3nt: TGTGCCGTCGGGGACAGGTACAATGAGCAGTTCTTC; CDR3aa: CAVGDRYNEQFF
j_gene: TRBJ1-6; len: 15; d_gene: TRBD1; v_gene: TRBV2; abundance: -; CDR3nt: TGTGCCAGCAGTGATACAGGGGGCGCTTCTTCACCCCTCCACTTT; CDR3aa: CASSDTGGASSPLHF
j_gene: TRBJ2-7; len: 14; d_gene: TRBD1; v_gene: TRBV6-6; abundance: once; CDR3nt: TGTGCCAGCCTTAACCGGGACAGGGTCAACGAGCAGTACTTC; CDR3aa: CASLNRDRVNEQYF
j_gene: TRBJ2-7; len: 15; d_gene: -; v_gene: TRBV4-2; abundance: -; CDR3nt: TGTGCCAGCAGCCAAGGAAGGGGATCATCCTACGAGCAGTACTTC; CDR3aa: CASSQGRGSSYEQYF
j_gene: TRBJ1-2; len: 13; d_gene: -; v_gene: TRBV19; abundance: -; CDR3nt: TGTGCCAGTAGTATGAGAGGGATCTATGGCTACACCTTC; CDR3aa: CASSMRGIYGYTF
j_gene: TRBJ2-3; len: 15; d_gene: TRBD2; v_gene: TRBV4-2; abundance: -; CDR3nt: TGTGCCAGCAGCCAAGCTCTTTTGGGGGGGGATACGCAGTATTTT; CDR3aa: CASSQALLGGDTQYF
j_gene: TRBJ2-5; len: 13; d_gene: -; v_gene: TRBV5-4; abundance: -; CDR3nt: TGTGCCAGCAGCTTGAGGAATGGGGAGACCCAGTACTTC; CDR3aa: CASSLRNGETQYF
j_gene: TRBJ2-2; len: 15; d_gene: -; v_gene: TRBV4-3; abundance: -; CDR3nt: TGCGCCAGCAGTCAAACTAGCAGGGACACCGGGGAGCTGTTTTTT; CDR3aa: CASSQTSRDTGELFF